This T cell receptor (beta chain) is from a study of CD8 T cells in ankylosing spondylitis. General study findings and limits: Reactive arthritis synovial fluid and blood previously showed some of these motif variants. Within ankylosing spondylitis blood, a TCR beta motif made up of roughly eight highly homologous variants appeared to be characteristic.

For TCR beta, libraries came from quantitative 5'-RACE with molecular barcodes. TCRdb independently ran MiXCR on the 5' RACE reads; one entry per CDR3 protein. In the table there are a few hundred thousand distinct CDR3 sequences, around 16% of which are singletons. Looked up from germline, CDR1 is SGHAT and CDR2 is FQNNGV. The CDR3 is 16 amino acids. V was cut by 3 bases and J by 3 bases, with 17 bases left in between. With regard to this clonotype: Its target is unknown.

The specimen was blood, either unsorted or a sorted T cell fraction (not recorded which). The chain links TRBV11-2 to TRBJ1-1, with D possibly being TRBD1 (6 bases). The source is a male donor with ankylosing spondylitis. CDR3 residues: CASSFTGFSADTEAFF. As DNA, the CDR3 is TGTGCCAGCAGCTTCACAGGGTTTTCTGCGGACACTGAAGCTTTCTTT.